The 24 T cell receptor beta chains reported below all come from one sample, sequenced in a study of T cell repertoires in cytomegalovirus infection. TCRdb called the reads again in MiXCR, with one record for every CDR3 protein. The sample comprises approximately 400,000 distinct CDR3 sequences, roughly 30% of which are singletons, and roughly 13% rests with the top ten. Material: PBMCs. The origin of the receptors is a human donor in good health (CMV status not recorded). Some clones in this sample may be carry-over from other donors' samples.

V gene TRBV2 combines with J gene TRBJ2-1, with 8 bases fitting TRBD2. The germline V gene has CDR1 SNHLY and CDR2 FYNNEI. This CDR3 is built from 12 residues. J lost 6 bases, V lost 8 bases, and 3 bases had no gene match. The CDR3 region has the DNA TGTGCCAGCCGGACTAGCTTCAATGAGCAGTTCTTC. As protein: CASRTSFNEQFF.

In regard to this clonotype: This may come from a read error, since a much larger clone is one base off. The rearrangement joins TRBV7-2 to TRBJ1-1; TRBD1 matches at 12 bases. There are 17 residues in the CDR3. Germline CDR1 is SGHTA and CDR2 is FQGNSA. CDR3 sequence (DNA): TGTGCCAGCAGCGCTGCCGGGACAGGGGGCTCGAACACTGAAGCTTTATTT. Translation gives CASSAAGTGGSNTEALF.

This clonotype appeared a few times. This sequence joins TRBV6-1 and TRBJ1-5; 9 bases line up with TRBD1. This CDR3 has 16 residues. Germline V gene data show CDR1 as MNHNS and CDR2 as SASEGT. The trim removed 6 bases at V and 2 bases at J, leaving 8 bases unmatched. The CDR3 sequence is CASREDRGWGNQPQHF. The CDR3 coding sequence is TGTGCCAGCAGGGAGGACAGGGGCTGGGGCAATCAGCCCCAGCATTTT.

V and J are TRBV24-1 and TRBJ2-4, with D perhaps TRBD1 (8 bases). The CDR3 is 16 residues long. The V and J ends lost 6 bases and 5 bases respectively, with 19 bases between them. CDR1 is KGHDR, CDR2 SFDVKD, per germline. The CDR3 here is CATSQGGTGIQNIQYF. CDR3 DNA sequence: TGTGCCACCAGTCAGGGAGGGACAGGAATACAAAACATTCAGTACTTC.

V is TRBV4-1 and J is TRBJ2-1; D not certain. CDR1 and CDR2 (germline): MGHRA, YSYEKL. With 1 base removed from V and 0 bases from J, the gap between germline ends came to 10 bases. The CDR3 totals 16 residues. The DNA for the CDR3 is TGCGCCAGCAGCCAAGGTAGCTTCTACTCCTACAATGAGCAGTTCTTC. This codes for CASSQGSFYSYNEQFF.

The rearrangement uses TRBV5-4 and TRBJ2-7, with D perhaps given as TRBD1 or TRBD2 (5 bases each). The CDR3 loop spans 16 amino acids. CDR1 and CDR2 from the germline V gene are SGHNT and YYREEE (reference sequence). The V end lost 4 bases, the J end lost 3 bases, and 20 bases lay between the germline ends. The CDR3 sequence: CASSIWSRDLFYEQYF. As DNA, the CDR3 is TGTGCCAGCAGCATTTGGTCCCGGGACCTATTCTACGAGCAGTACTTC.

The rearrangement uses TRBV5-1 and TRBJ2-7, with 10 nucleotides matching TRBD1. V shed 4 bases, J shed 7 bases, and the junction held 5 bases outside the gene matches. CDR3 length: 13 residues. Germline V gene data show CDR1 as SGHRS and CDR2 as YFSETQ. CDR3 nucleotides: TGCGCCAGCAGCGCAGGGACAGGGGAGGAGCAGTACTTC. Residues: CASSAGTGEEQYF.

Many counts were recorded for this clonotype. The CDR3 DNA follows: TGTGCCAGCAGACACAGGGGGAGCGGGGGGCTAGGAAATGAGCAGTTCTTC. Its protein product is CASRHRGSGGLGNEQFF. The rearrangement joins TRBV6-1 to TRBJ2-1, with D possibly being TRBD2 (9 bases). Germline V gene lookup returns CDR1 MNHNS and CDR2 SASEGT. This CDR3 comprises 17 residues. V was clipped by 6 bases and J by 7 bases, with 25 bases between them.

This chain uses TRBV29-1 with TRBJ2-5; possible D gene TRBD2, 7 bases. The CDR3 runs to 14 residues. Germline assignment: CDR1 SQVTM and CDR2 ANQGSEA. V dropped 6 bases and J dropped 6 bases, with 20 bases sitting between them. The chain's CDR3 is CSVEGGVDEKTQYF. The CDR3 DNA reads as TGCAGCGTAGAGGGGGGGGTAGATGAAAAGACCCAGTACTTC. Based on the CDR3 plus reference TRBV29-1 and TRBJ2-5, the full variable domain is SAVISQKPSRDICQRGTSLTIQCQVDSQVTMMFWYRQQPGQSLTLIATANQGSEATYESGFVIDKFPISRPNLTFSTLTVSNMSPEDSSIYLCSVEGGVDEKTQYFGPGTRLLVL.

This clonotype came up a few times. The chain links TRBV18 to TRBJ2-3; 7 bases agree with TRBD2. This CDR3 is 15 amino acids long. Germline assignment: CDR1 KGHSH and CDR2 LQKENI. With 2 bases clipped from V and 4 bases from J, the junction kept 6 bases outside the gene matches. CDR3 nucleotide sequence: TGTGCCAGCTCACCAGCGGGGGAGGCCTCAGATACGCAGTATTTT. Amino acids: CASSPAGEASDTQYF.

In its sample, this clonotype was seen a few times. The chain combines TRBV5-5 with TRBJ1-2, with D perhaps TRBD1 (5 bases). Germline V gives CDR1 SGHKS, CDR2 YYEKEE (reference sequence). CDR3 size: 15 residues. The V and J ends lost 0 bases and 4 bases respectively, with 13 bases between them. The CDR3 DNA sequence: TGTGCCAGCAGCTTGGTGCAGGGCCCGGGCTATGGCTACACCTTC. Its protein is CASSLVQGPGYGYTF.

This chain links TRBV4-1 with TRBJ1-1, with TRBD1 matching over 7 bases. The CDR3 has 14 amino acids. CDR1 MGHRA and CDR2 YSYEKL come from the germline V gene. Losses at the gene ends were 0 bases for V and 14 bases for J; bases not matched to a gene: 12. The CDR3: CASSQEWWGGDRFF. The CDR3 DNA follows: TGCGCCAGCAGCCAAGAATGGTGGGGGGGGGACAGATTCTTT.

This clonotype was seen repeatedly, ten times or more. This rearrangement joins TRBV9 to TRBJ2-7; a possible D gene is TRBD1 (5 bases). Per germline, CDR1 SGDLS and CDR2 YYNGEE. V lost 0 bases to trimming and J lost 2 bases, with 9 bases between them. The CDR3 contains 14 residues. CDR3 protein: CASSVGQGTYEQYF. CDR3 bases: TGTGCCAGCAGCGTAGGGCAGGGAACCTACGAGCAGTACTTC. The full variable domain, completed using reference TRBV9 and TRBJ2-7, is DSGVTQTPKHLITATGQRVTLRCSPRSGDLSVYWYQQSLDQGLQFLIQYYNGEERAKGNILERFSAQQFPDLHSELNLSSLELGDSALYFCASSVGQGTYEQYFGPGTRLTVT.

This rearrangement joins TRBV6-1 to TRBJ1-5, with D uncertain. The CDR3 runs to 17 residues. Trimming took off 6 bases at V and 4 bases at J, with 22 bases between the two ends. Germline-derived CDR1 and CDR2 are MNHNS and SASEGT. The CDR3 region has the DNA TGTGCCAGCAGCGGTGAAGAAGAGGGCAGGCGGAATCAGCCCCAGCATTTT. Translating it yields CASSGEEEGRRNQPQHF.

This clonotype has more than one count but fewer than ten. The V gene is TRBV29-1, the J gene TRBJ2-7; unclear D gene. V was pared by 5 bases and J by 0 bases, with 29 bases between. CDR1 and CDR2 from the germline V gene are SQVTM and ANQGSEA. This CDR3 region has 19 residues. CDR3 nucleotide sequence: TGCAGCGTTCTAACGTTGCGTCGTACTTACGAACAACGCTCCTACGAGCAGTACTTC. It specifies CSVLTLRRTYEQRSYEQYF.

This chain connects TRBV2 to TRBJ1-4; D remains unclear. CDR1 SNHLY and CDR2 FYNNEI come from the germline V gene. The CDR3 has 13 residues. The V gene lost 2 bases and the J gene lost 4 bases, with 5 bases spanning the gap. The CDR3 is CASSERDNEKLFF. CDR3 DNA sequence: TGTGCCAGCAGTGAACGGGATAATGAAAAACTGTTTTTT.

This clonotype was picked up a small number of times. The chain joins TRBV28 to TRBJ2-2; 7 bases align to TRBD1. CDR1 and CDR2 from the germline V gene are MDHEN and SYDVKM. Germline trimming cut 3 bases from V and 3 bases from J; bases unmatched to any gene: 4. This CDR3 is built from 15 residues. Here the CDR3 DNA reads TGTGCCAGCAGTTTGCAGGGGGACCACACCGGGGAGCTGTTTTTT. The encoded protein is CASSLQGDHTGELFF.

This clonotype was seen a few times. The chain links TRBV7-2 to TRBJ2-5; TRBD2 might be the D (5 bases). In germline, CDR1 is SGHTA, CDR2 FQGNSA. The CDR3 sequence is 13 residues long. V lost 5 bases, J lost 5 bases, and 12 bases lay in between. The CDR3 reads CASSRTLGETQYF. The CDR3 region has the DNA TGTGCCAGCAGCCGGACTCTAGGGGAGACCCAGTACTTC.

This sequence joins TRBV5-8 and TRBJ1-4; D unresolved. The ends were cut back, 1 base at V and 7 bases at J, with 11 bases in the middle. Germline loops: CDR1 SGHTS, CDR2 YDEGEE. CDR3 length: 14 residues. The CDR3 DNA follows: TGTGCCAGCAGCTTGAGTCTAAGAGCTGAAAAACTGTTTTTT. Protein sequence: CASSLSLRAEKLFF. The full variable domain, with the rest looked up from reference TRBV5-8 and TRBJ1-4, is EAGVTQSPTHLIKTRGQQATLRCSPISGHTSVYWYQQALGLGLQFLLWYDEGEERNRGNFPPRFSGRQFPNYSSELNVNALELEDSALYLCASSLSLRAEKLFFGSGTQLSVL.

This clonotype appeared many times. The chain joins TRBV10-3 to TRBJ2-5; 8 nucleotides agree with TRBD2. The CDR3 totals 17 residues. The V and J ends lost 4 bases and 0 bases, in that order; junction bases with no gene match: 10. Looked up from germline, CDR1 is ENHRY and CDR2 is SYGVKD. The CDR3 sequence: CAISGAAAGVYQETQYF. The CDR3 coding sequence is TGTGCCATCAGTGGGGCAGCAGCGGGGGTGTACCAAGAGACCCAGTACTTC.

In its sample, this clonotype was seen a few times. One junction end does not reproduce the germline sequence, and a read error may be involved. The rearrangement joins TRBV4-1 to TRBJ2-3; either TRBD1 or TRBD2 may fit D (5 bases each). Germline lookup yields CDR1 MGHRA and CDR2 YSYEKL. This CDR3 comprises 16 residues. The CDR3 spells CASSQEPKRGGDTQYF. Written as DNA, the CDR3 is TGTGCCAGCAGCCAAGAACCCAAGCGTGGGGGAGATACGCAGTATTTT.

This clonotype was seen once. The chain recombines TRBV6-2 or TRBV6-3 with TRBJ1-2; D uncertain. Trimming took 2 bases from V and 3 from J, leaving 7 bases between them. From germline, CDR1 is MNHEY and CDR2 SVGEGT. The CDR3 is 13 amino acids. The CDR3, as DNA: TGTGCCAGCAGTTACGCTGGATACTATGGCTACACCTTC. Amino acid sequence: CASSYAGYYGYTF.

A few counts support this clonotype. The CDR3 spells CASRGRAREETQYF. The CDR3 DNA is TGTGCCAGCAGGGGACGCGCCCGGGAGGAGACCCAGTACTTC. The chain carries TRBV2 and TRBJ2-5, with a weak D call TRBD2 (6 bases). The germline V gene encodes CDR1 SNHLY and CDR2 FYNNEI. V gave up 6 bases and J gave up 5 bases, with 16 bases separating them. This CDR3 has 14 amino acids.

This clonotype was found many times. The chain employs TRBV2 and TRBJ2-7; D gene ambiguous. The CDR3 length is 14 residues. CDR1 is SNHLY and CDR2 is FYNNEI in the germline V gene. V shed 4 bases and J shed 0 bases, with 10 bases lying between them. In DNA form, the CDR3 reads TGTGCCAGCAGTGGTCGGATCAGCTCCTACGAGCAGTACTTC. Its translation is CASSGRISSYEQYF.